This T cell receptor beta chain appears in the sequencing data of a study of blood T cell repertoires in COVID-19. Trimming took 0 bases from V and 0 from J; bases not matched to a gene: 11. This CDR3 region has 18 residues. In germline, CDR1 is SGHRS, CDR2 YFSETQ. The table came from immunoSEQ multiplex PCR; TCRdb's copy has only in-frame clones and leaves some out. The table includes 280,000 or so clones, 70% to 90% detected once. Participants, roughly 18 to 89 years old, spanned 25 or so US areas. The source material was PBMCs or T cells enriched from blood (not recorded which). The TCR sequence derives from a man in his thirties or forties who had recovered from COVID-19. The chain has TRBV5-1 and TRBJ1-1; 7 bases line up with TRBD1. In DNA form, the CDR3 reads TGCGCCAGCAGCTTGGGGATGATATTTGACAGGGTGAACACTGAAGCTTTCTTT. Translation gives CASSLGMIFDRVNTEAFF. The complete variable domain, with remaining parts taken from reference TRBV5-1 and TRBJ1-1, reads KAGVTQTPRYLIKTRGQQVTLSCSPISGHRSVSWYQQTPGQGLQFLFEYFSETQRNKGNFPGRFSGRQFSNSRSEMNVSTLELGDSALYLCASSLGMIFDRVNTEAFFGQGTRLTVV.